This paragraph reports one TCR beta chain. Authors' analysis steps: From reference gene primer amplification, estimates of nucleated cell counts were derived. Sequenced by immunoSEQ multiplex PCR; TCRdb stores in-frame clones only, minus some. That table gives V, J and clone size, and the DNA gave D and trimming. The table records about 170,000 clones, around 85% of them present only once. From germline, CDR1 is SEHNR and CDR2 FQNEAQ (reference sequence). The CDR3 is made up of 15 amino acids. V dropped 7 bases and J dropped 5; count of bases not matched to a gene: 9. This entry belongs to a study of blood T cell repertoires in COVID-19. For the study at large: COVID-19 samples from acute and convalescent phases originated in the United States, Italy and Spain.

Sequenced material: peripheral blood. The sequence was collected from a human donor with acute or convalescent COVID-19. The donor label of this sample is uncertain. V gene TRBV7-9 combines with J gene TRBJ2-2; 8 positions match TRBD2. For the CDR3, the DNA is TGTGCCAGCACCTTCGGGGGGGTTGGAACCGGGGAGCTGTTTTTT. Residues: CASTFGGVGTGELFF. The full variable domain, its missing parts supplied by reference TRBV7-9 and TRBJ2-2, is DTGVSQNPRHKITKRGQNVTFRCDPISEHNRLYWYRQTLGQGPEFLTYFQNEAQLEKSRLLSDRFSAERPKGSFSTLEIQRTEQGDSAMYLCASTFGGVGTGELFFGEGSRLTVL.